Below, 15 T cell receptor beta chains from the same sample are listed, as sequenced in a study of OX40 agonist ivuxolimab in advanced cancers. Profiled with immunoSEQ multiplex PCR; TCRdb holds only in-frame clones, not every one. This sample has some 39,000 clones, with over 75% found just once. The sequences come from CD4+ or CD8+ T cells sorted from blood, collected in a trial of the OX40 agonist ivuxolimab. All receptors derive from an adult with an advanced solid tumor such as melanoma, head and neck, liver or kidney cancer.

The chain is built from TRBV9 and TRBJ2-5, with 10 positions matching TRBD2. CDR3 size: 16 residues. Germline values: CDR1 SGDLS, CDR2 YYNGEE. J was trimmed by 5 bases and V by 0 bases; bases with no gene match: 7. DNA of the CDR3: TGTGCCAGCAGCGTAGAGGCAGCGGGAGGGGCGGAGACCCAGTACTTC. Its protein product is CASSVEAAGGAETQYF.

The chain couples TRBV9 to TRBJ1-5; no reliable D call. Germline loops: CDR1 SGDLS, CDR2 YYNGEE. The germline V and J ends were trimmed by 1 base and 4 bases, with 6 bases remaining between them. CDR3 size: 13 residues. The CDR3 DNA sequence: TGTGCCAGCAGCGTAACGTTGAATCAGCCCCAGCATTTT. This sequence encodes CASSVTLNQPQHF.

The chain couples TRBV18 to TRBJ1-3; TRBD1 aligns across 8 bases. CDR1 and CDR2 from the germline V gene are KGHSH and LQKENI. This CDR3 comprises 15 residues. After removal of 5 bases from V and 0 bases from J, the junction contained 3 bases not matched to a gene. The CDR3 is CASSNDRGSGNTIYF. CDR3 DNA: TGTGCCAGCTCAAACGACAGGGGCTCTGGAAACACCATATATTTT.

CDR3 protein: CSGRDRGLYNEQFF. CDR3 nucleotides: TGCAGCGGCCGGGACAGGGGGCTCTACAATGAGCAGTTCTTC. V gene TRBV29-1 combines with J gene TRBJ2-1; 12 positions agree with TRBD1. The junction had 4 bases not matched to a gene; V was cut back by 7 bases and J by 3 bases. Germline V gene data show CDR1 as SQVTM and CDR2 as ANQGSEA. The CDR3 length is 14 residues.

The V and J genes are TRBV2 and TRBJ2-1; TRBD2 might be the D (6 bases). V was trimmed by 8 bases and J by 0 bases, leaving 17 bases between them. The V gene's germline CDR1 is SNHLY and CDR2 FYNNEI. The CDR3 runs to 16 residues. The CDR3 protein is CASLITGRGSYNEQFF. Written as DNA, the CDR3 is TGTGCCAGCCTAATCACCGGGCGGGGCTCCTACAATGAGCAGTTCTTC.

The rearrangement joins TRBV18 to TRBJ2-5; no clear D gene. The J call may be incorrect, as the DNA end agrees better with TRBJ2-7. The CDR3 spans 15 residues. Germline V gives CDR1 KGHSH, CDR2 LQKENI. CDR3 amino acids: CASSLNPSGSYEQYF. CDR3 coding DNA: TGTGCCAGCTCCCTAAACCCCAGTGGCTCCTACGAGCAGTACTTC.

V gene TRBV5-1 combines with J gene TRBJ1-1; TRBD1 matches 8 bases. The CDR3 sequence is 14 residues long. Germline loops: CDR1 SGHRS, CDR2 YFSETQ. Trimming removed 4 bases from V and 5 bases from J; junction bases left unmatched: 7. The CDR3 here is CASSAQGVGTEAFF. The CDR3, as DNA: TGCGCCAGCAGCGCACAGGGGGTTGGAACTGAAGCTTTCTTT.

The J gene is TRBJ1-1, the V gene TRBV4-1; D unclear. V was shortened by 2 bases and J by 8 bases, with 15 bases between the two germline ends. Germline assignment: CDR1 MGHRA and CDR2 YSYEKL. There are 14 residues in the CDR3. For the CDR3, the DNA is TGCGCCAGCAGCCAATCCCCGGGCTACTCCGAAGCTTTCTTT. It codes for CASSQSPGYSEAFF.

This clone has only one observation. The J gene is TRBJ2-5, the V gene TRBV18; D unclear. The V end was cut by 2 bases, the J end by 4 bases, with 5 bases between. CDR3 length: 12 amino acids. Germline CDR1 reads KGHSH; CDR2 reads LQKENI. CDR3 DNA: TGTGCCAGCTCACCAGCAGCAGAGACCCAGTACTTC. It specifies CASSPAAETQYF.

This clone was observed once. V gene TRBV5-1 combines with J gene TRBJ2-5; 10 bases are a match to TRBD2. Germline CDR1 SGHRS, CDR2 YFSETQ. The CDR3 has 17 residues. Losses at the gene ends were 4 bases for V and 2 bases for J; bases not matched to a gene: 11. The CDR3 region has the DNA TGCGCCAGCAGCCAGACGACCATAGCGGGGGGACAAGAGACCCAGTACTTC. This translates into CASSQTTIAGGQETQYF.

This chain connects TRBV11-2 to TRBJ2-1, with 7 bases that match TRBD1. V trimming: 5 bases; J trimming: 12 bases; junction bases outside the gene matches: 7. Germline V gene lookup returns CDR1 SGHAT and CDR2 FQNNGV. The CDR3 is 12 amino acids. In DNA, the CDR3 is TGTGCCAGCAGCCTGGTCGGACAGGCGCAGTTCTTC. It encodes CASSLVGQAQFF.

This chain uses TRBV11-3 with TRBJ2-5; the D gene is possibly TRBD1 (5 bases). The tail of the sequence fits TRBJ2-7 better, so the J call may be wrong. Germline V lookup: CDR1 SGHNT, CDR2 YENEEA. This CDR3 has 13 amino acids. The CDR3 loop reads CASSLEGAYEQYF. As DNA, the CDR3 is TGTGCCAGCAGCTTGGAAGGGGCCTACGAGCAGTACTTC.

The chain uses TRBV19 and TRBJ2-5; 7 bases map to TRBD2. V shed 4 bases, J shed 4 bases, and the junction held 3 bases outside the gene matches. The CDR3 length is 13 residues. The germline CDR1 and CDR2 sequences are LNHDA and SQIVND (reference sequence). CDR3 in DNA: TGTGCCAGTAGTAGGGACTACCCAGAGACCCAGTACTTC. Translating it yields CASSRDYPETQYF.

The J gene is TRBJ1-1, the V gene TRBV2; 11 bases are a match to TRBD1. The CDR3 has 14 amino acids. The germline CDR1 and CDR2 sequences are SNHLY and FYNNEI. The junction had 4 bases not matched to a gene; V was cut back by 4 bases and J by 6 bases. The CDR3 nucleotides read TGTGCCAGCAGTGGTCGGACAGGGGGCCCTGAAGCTTTCTTT. Protein: CASSGRTGGPEAFF.

This chain uses TRBV9 with TRBJ2-1; D is uncertain. Per germline, CDR1 SGDLS and CDR2 YYNGEE. The CDR3 is 16 amino acids. The V end lost 0 bases, the J end lost 3 bases, and 13 bases lay between the germline ends. The CDR3 sequence: CASSVGSGQSYNEQFF. The CDR3 nucleotides are TGTGCCAGCAGCGTAGGATCGGGTCAGAGCTACAATGAGCAGTTCTTC.